This is a list of T cell receptor beta chains from one sample in a study of T cells in Graves' hyperthyroidism and ophthalmopathy. TCRdb re-called the multiplex PCR reads through MiXCR, storing one row per CDR3 protein. The data show some 740,000 distinct CDR3 sequences, 14% seen once. Sequencing used blood. These TCRs come from a woman between 18 and 29 years old with Graves' hyperthyroidism. Both conserved end residues are part of each CDR3. Fields, in order: clone size, V gene, CDR3 protein. Some rows have no size entry. The others give once, few or many, or a class for an expanded clone.

>many|TRBV19
CASSPNPGPPYGYTF
>NA|TRBV7-3
CASSLGRKVSGRGFVSYNEQFF
>few|TRBV29-1
CSALKSGYEQYF
>many|TRBV7-9
CASSSIQGLLETQYF
>many|TRBV6-2/TRBV6-3
CASSPRVAYGYTF
>once|TRBV7-2
CASSLEGTADQPQHF
>NA|TRBV4-3
CASSRRTGLMGDEQYF
>NA|TRBV7-2
CASSPHPSGTPETQYF
>many|TRBV27
CASSLGNEQYF
>few|TRBV10-3
CAISKETNEKLFF
>many|TRBV10-2
CATVPRHSPYEQYF
>NA|TRBV5-6
CASSFPISGRAGEQFF
>few|TRBV12-5
CAIRGEQGLCSQPQHF
>NA|TRBV24-1
CATSESSGSTFKETQYF
>few|TRBV28
CASSLSGQKIYEQYF